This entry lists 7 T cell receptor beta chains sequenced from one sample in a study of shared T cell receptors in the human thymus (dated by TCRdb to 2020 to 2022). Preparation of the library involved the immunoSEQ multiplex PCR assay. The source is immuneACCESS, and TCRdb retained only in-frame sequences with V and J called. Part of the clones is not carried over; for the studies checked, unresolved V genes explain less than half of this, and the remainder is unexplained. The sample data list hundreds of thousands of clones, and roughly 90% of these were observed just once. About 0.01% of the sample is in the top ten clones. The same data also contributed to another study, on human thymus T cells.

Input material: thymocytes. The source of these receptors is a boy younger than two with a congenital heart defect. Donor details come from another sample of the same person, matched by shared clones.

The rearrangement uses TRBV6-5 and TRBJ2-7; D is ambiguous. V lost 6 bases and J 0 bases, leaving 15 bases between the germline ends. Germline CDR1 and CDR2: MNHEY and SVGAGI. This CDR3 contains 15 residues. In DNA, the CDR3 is TGTGCCAGCAGCCCAATTAGCTCCCTCTCCTACGAGCAGTACTTC. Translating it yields CASSPISSLSYEQYF.

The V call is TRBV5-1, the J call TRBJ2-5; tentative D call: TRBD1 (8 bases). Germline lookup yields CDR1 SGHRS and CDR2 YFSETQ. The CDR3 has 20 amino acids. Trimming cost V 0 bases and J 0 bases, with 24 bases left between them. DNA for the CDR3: TGCGCCAGCAGCTTGGCCGGCACAGGGGGGGATTTCGTGTACCAAGAGACCCAGTACTTC. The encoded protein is CASSLAGTGGDFVYQETQYF. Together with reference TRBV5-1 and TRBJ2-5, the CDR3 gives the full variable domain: KAGVTQTPRYLIKTRGQQVTLSCSPISGHRSVSWYQQTPGQGLQFLFEYFSETQRNKGNFPGRFSGRQFSNSRSEMNVSTLELGDSALYLCASSLAGTGGDFVYQETQYFGPGTRLLVL.

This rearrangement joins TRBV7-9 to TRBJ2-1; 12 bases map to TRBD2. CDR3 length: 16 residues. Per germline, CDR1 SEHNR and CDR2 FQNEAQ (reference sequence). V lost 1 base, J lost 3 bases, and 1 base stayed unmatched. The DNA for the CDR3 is TGTGCCAGCAGCTTAGGGACTAGCGGGAACTACAATGAGCAGTTCTTC. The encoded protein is CASSLGTSGNYNEQFF.

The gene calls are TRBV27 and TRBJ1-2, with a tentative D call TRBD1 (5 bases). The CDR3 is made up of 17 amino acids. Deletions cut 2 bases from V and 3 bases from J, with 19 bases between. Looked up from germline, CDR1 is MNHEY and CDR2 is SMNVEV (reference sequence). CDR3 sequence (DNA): TGTGCCAGCAGTTTAGGCCCCTCGAACGGGGGAGACTATGGCTACACCTTC. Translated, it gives CASSLGPSNGGDYGYTF.

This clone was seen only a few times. The DNA for the CDR3 is TGTGCCATCAGTCAGGGTAACTATGGCTACACCTTC. Its protein is CAISQGNYGYTF. V usage is TRBV10-3 and J usage is TRBJ1-2; a possible D gene is TRBD1 (5 bases). The CDR3 is 12 residues long. The V end lost 5 bases, the J end lost 1 base, and 5 bases lay between the germline ends. Germline V gene lookup returns CDR1 ENHRY and CDR2 SYGVKD.

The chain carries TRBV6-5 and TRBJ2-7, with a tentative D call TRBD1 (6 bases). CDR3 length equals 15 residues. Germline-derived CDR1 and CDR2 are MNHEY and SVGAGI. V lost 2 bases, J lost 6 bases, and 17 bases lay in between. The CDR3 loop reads CASSYGRGIGGEQYF. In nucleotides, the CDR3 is TGTGCCAGCAGTTACGGCAGGGGCATCGGTGGCGAGCAGTACTTC.

For the CDR3, the DNA is TGTGCCAGCAGCTTAGAAGCGGAGAACACCGGGGAGCTGTTTTTT. Its protein product is CASSLEAENTGELFF. The rearrangement uses TRBV7-6 and TRBJ2-2; TRBD2 is a possible D gene (5 bases). Looked up from germline, CDR1 is SGHVS and CDR2 is FNYEAQ. The CDR3 is made up of 15 amino acids. With 1 base removed from V and 1 base from J, the gap between germline ends came to 7 bases.